This T cell receptor beta chain was sequenced in a study of blood T cell repertoires in COVID-19. Study details: PBMCs, B-cell-depleted T cells, or T cells provided the cDNA or gDNA that made up the material.

Source study methods: Reference gene primer amplification in the assay estimated nucleated cell counts. TCRdb keeps only in-frame clones here, not all; method: immunoSEQ multiplex PCR. V, J and clone size derive from that table, while D and trimming were established from the DNA sequence. The sample has 310,000 or so clones; under 90% are singletons. Those who participated ranged in age from about 18 to 95 years and resided in 20 to 30 US areas. What the recovered Cohort 3 donors had was two negative PCRs, clearance, or symptom resolution. Material: PBMCs or T cells enriched from blood (not recorded which). This TCR was sampled from a woman in her late teens or twenties who had recovered from COVID-19.

CDR3 coding DNA: TGTGCCAGCAGCTTAGCGCGGGGGGCGATGACTGAAGCTTTCTTT. Its translation: CASSLARGAMTEAFF. The chain has TRBV7-2 and TRBJ1-1, with D possibly being TRBD1 (6 bases). CDR3 length: 15 residues. Germline CDR1 SGHTA, CDR2 FQGNSA. The V gene lost 0 bases and the J gene lost 5 bases, with 13 bases spanning the gap.